This T cell receptor beta chain was obtained from a study of identical twins. Template switching added a universal primer binding site, and final cDNA carried unique molecular identifiers. MiXCR, run by TCRdb on the 5' RACE reads, gives a single entry per CDR3 protein. The repertoire holds 1.5 million to 2 million distinct CDR3 sequences, with under 35% as singletons. Study results and limitations: Cord blood's abundant beta clonotypes had fewer insertions, unlike memory repertoires.

This CDR3 is built from 14 residues. In germline, CDR1 is MDHEN, CDR2 SYDVKM. J gave up 3 bases and V 5 bases, and 6 bases lay outside the gene matches. This clonotype was found a few times. Antigen: not known. Source material: cord blood. J is TRBJ1-2 and V is TRBV28; 7 bases map to TRBD1. This TCR was recovered from a newborn girl in good health. The CDR3 DNA reads as TGTGCCAGCAGTCCAGACAGGGCCTACTATGGCTACACCTTC. Amino acid sequence: CASSPDRAYYGYTF.